The 27 T cell receptor beta chains below come from one sample, sequenced in a study of T cell changes during pregnancy in multiple sclerosis. Assay: immunoSEQ multiplex PCR; the TCRdb copy retains only in-frame clones and omits some. The sample has about 100,000 clones; 90% to 95% are singletons. Source: peripheral blood, taken before pregnancy. Receptors originate from a female donor with multiple sclerosis, enrolled in a pregnancy study.

This sequence joins TRBV6-6 and TRBJ2-1; 7 nucleotides line up with TRBD2. The CDR3 length is 12 residues. The V gene end was trimmed by 7 bases and the J gene end by 5 bases; junction bases not matched to a gene: 2. CDR1 MNHNY and CDR2 SVGAGI come from the germline V gene (reference sequence). CDR3 nucleotide sequence: TGTGCCAGCATTCGGGGGGACAATGAGCAGTTCTTC. Protein sequence: CASIRGDNEQFF.

V usage is TRBV5-1 and J usage is TRBJ1-1; D gene uncertain. The CDR3 loop spans 13 amino acids. In germline, CDR1 is SGHRS, CDR2 YFSETQ. The V end lost 0 bases, the J end lost 1 base, and 4 bases lay between the germline ends. DNA for the CDR3: TGCGCCAGCAGCTTGGAGAGGAACACTGAAGCTTTCTTT. Amino acids: CASSLERNTEAFF.

CDR3 bases: TGTGCCTGGAGTAGCCAGGCAGGCCTTTACAATGAGCAGTTCTTC. Protein: CAWSSQAGLYNEQFF. The J gene is TRBJ2-1, the V gene TRBV30; D unresolved. Between the trimmed V and J ends, which lost 2 bases and 4 bases, there was a span of 15 bases. The CDR3 is 15 residues long. Per germline, CDR1 GTSNPN and CDR2 SVGIG (reference sequence).

The V call is TRBV4-1, the J call TRBJ1-2; D unresolved. Germline-derived CDR1 and CDR2 are MGHRA and YSYEKL. There are 12 residues in the CDR3. V lost 1 base and J lost 5, with 5 bases in between. The CDR3: CASSQGVYGYTF. The DNA of the CDR3 is TGCGCCAGCAGCCAAGGCGTTTATGGCTACACCTTC.

V is TRBV28 and J is TRBJ1-5; weak D call: TRBD1 (6 bases). The V gene lost 5 bases and the J gene lost 0 bases, with 11 bases spanning the gap. The CDR3 is 15 residues long. From germline, CDR1 is MDHEN and CDR2 SYDVKM. CDR3 in amino acids: CASSPPGASNQPQHF. DNA of the CDR3: TGTGCCAGCAGTCCCCCAGGGGCTAGCAATCAGCCCCAGCATTTT.

This clone was seen a single time. The V and J genes are TRBV4-1 and TRBJ2-1, with D perhaps matching TRBD1 (6 bases). Between the trimmed V and J ends, which lost 1 base and 9 bases, there was a span of 16 bases. The CDR3 runs 15 residues. The germline V gene has CDR1 MGHRA and CDR2 YSYEKL. CDR3 sequence (DNA): TGCGCCAGCAGCCAAGCACAGGGTCCAAGCAGTGAGCAGTTCTTC. This translates into CASSQAQGPSSEQFF.

The chain employs TRBV28 and TRBJ1-2; tentative D call: TRBD1 (5 bases). The CDR3 is 13 residues long. CDR1 MDHEN and CDR2 SYDVKM come from the germline V gene. Trimming took off 1 base at V and 5 bases at J, with 8 bases between the two ends. CDR3 sequence reads: CASSLSGGYGYTF. CDR3 sequence (DNA): TGTGCCAGCAGTTTATCTGGGGGGTATGGCTACACCTTC.

The V and J genes are TRBV7-2 and TRBJ2-3; possible D gene TRBD1, 6 bases. In germline, CDR1 is SGHTA, CDR2 FQGNSA. Trimming left V 1 base short and J 4 bases short, with 12 bases between. The CDR3 consists of 15 residues. CDR3 coding DNA: TGTGCCAGCAGCTTAGAGGGCAGGGGCGCAGATACGCAGTATTTT. Amino acids: CASSLEGRGADTQYF.

V and J are TRBV5-1 and TRBJ2-5; 8 bases align to TRBD2. CDR3 length: 14 residues. V was clipped by 4 bases and J by 1 base; unmatched bases: 3. Germline values: CDR1 SGHRS, CDR2 YFSETQ. The CDR3 DNA follows: TGCGCCAGCAGCCAGGGACTAGGCCAAGAGACCCAGTACTTC. Protein sequence: CASSQGLGQETQYF.

V usage is TRBV19 and J usage is TRBJ2-2, with 7 bases aligning to TRBD2. The CDR3 sequence is 15 residues long. Trimming at V came to 5 bases and at J to 6 bases, leaving 9 bases not matched to a gene. Germline V CDR1 and CDR2: LNHDA, SQIVND (reference sequence). DNA of the CDR3: TGTGCCAGTAGTTGGAGACTAGCAACATCCGGGGAGCTGTTTTTT. Its protein product is CASSWRLATSGELFF.

V and J are TRBV7-8 and TRBJ2-3; D possibly corresponds to TRBD1 (5 bases). V lost 1 base and J 5 bases, leaving 10 bases between the germline ends. Germline-derived CDR1 and CDR2 are SGHVS and FQNEAQ. The CDR3 extends over 14 amino acids. CDR3 protein: CASSLDQGGDTQYF. The CDR3 DNA follows: TGTGCCAGCAGCTTAGACCAGGGTGGAGATACGCAGTATTTT. Full variable domain (missing parts from reference TRBV7-8 and TRBJ2-3): GAGVSQSPRYKVAKRGQDVALRCDPISGHVSLFWYQQALGQGPEFLTYFQNEAQLDKSGLPSDRFFAERPEGSVSTLKIQRTQQEDSAVYLCASSLDQGGDTQYFGPGTRLTVL.

V is TRBV7-3 and J is TRBJ2-3, with D maybe TRBD2 (6 bases). The CDR3 covers 14 residues. The V and J ends lost 1 base and 8 bases respectively, with 13 bases between them. Per germline, CDR1 SGHTA and CDR2 FQGTGA. In DNA, the CDR3 is TGTGCCAGCAGCTTAAATCTGCAGGGAGGTACGCAGTATTTT. It translates to CASSLNLQGGTQYF.

The chain is built from TRBV27 and TRBJ2-6; 9 bases are a match to TRBD1. V shed 1 base, J shed 4 bases, and the junction held 2 bases outside the gene matches. This CDR3 contains 16 residues. Germline lookup yields CDR1 MNHEY and CDR2 SMNVEV (reference sequence). CDR3 DNA sequence: TGTGCCAGCAGTTTATGGACAGGGGTCGGGGCCAACGTCCTGACTTTC. Translating gives CASSLWTGVGANVLTF.

The V and J genes are TRBV15 and TRBJ2-1; 7 nucleotides match TRBD2. The trim removed 0 bases at V and 5 bases at J, leaving 13 bases unmatched. CDR1 LNHNV and CDR2 YYDKDF come from the germline V gene (reference sequence). The CDR3 runs to 18 residues. CDR3 bases: TGTGCCACCAGCAGAGACAACCCCTACCGGGACTACGACAATGAGCAGTTCTTC. Its protein is CATSRDNPYRDYDNEQFF.

This sequence joins TRBV6-5 and TRBJ2-2, with TRBD2 as a possible D gene (5 bases). The length of the CDR3 is 13 residues. Germline V gene data show CDR1 as MNHEY and CDR2 as SVGAGI. Between the trimmed V and J ends, which lost 6 bases and 8 bases, there was a span of 13 bases. CDR3 loop: CASRIGLLGELFF. CDR3 bases: TGTGCCAGCAGGATAGGACTCCTAGGGGAGCTGTTTTTT.

The chain uses TRBV5-4 and TRBJ2-3, with 7 bases matching TRBD2. Germline V CDR1 and CDR2: SGHNT, YYREEE (reference sequence). Germline trimming cut 4 bases from V and 3 bases from J; bases unmatched to any gene: 5. The CDR3 has 14 residues. The CDR3 DNA follows: TGTGCCAGCAGCCCAGCGGGAATAACAGATACGCAGTATTTT. Amino acid sequence: CASSPAGITDTQYF.

The chain carries TRBV10-3 and TRBJ2-2; D is possibly TRBD2 (5 bases). The CDR3 consists of 17 residues. Trimming took off 4 bases at V and 0 bases at J, with 15 bases between the two ends. CDR1 and CDR2 (germline): ENHRY, SYGVKD. CDR3 DNA sequence: TGTGCCATCAGTGGATACGGTAGCGAGGCGAACACCGGGGAGCTGTTTTTT. This gives the protein CAISGYGSEANTGELFF.

This clone was picked up a small number of times. The chain uses TRBV6-6 and TRBJ1-1; 7 bases align to TRBD1. CDR3 size: 14 residues. J gave up 2 bases and V 4 bases, and 4 bases lay outside the gene matches. Germline V gene lookup returns CDR1 MNHNY and CDR2 SVGAGI (reference sequence). DNA of the CDR3: TGTGCCAGCAGTTTAGGGACAGCAAACACTGAAGCTTTCTTT. This sequence encodes CASSLGTANTEAFF.

The chain couples TRBV7-2 to TRBJ1-4; 7 positions agree with TRBD1. V dropped 4 bases and J dropped 0; count of bases not matched to a gene: 2. This CDR3 has 15 residues. The germline V gene encodes CDR1 SGHTA and CDR2 FQGNSA. This CDR3 is CASSWTGATNEKLFF. The CDR3 DNA reads as TGTGCCAGCAGCTGGACAGGTGCAACTAATGAAAAACTGTTTTTT.

The chain joins TRBV18 to TRBJ2-7, with TRBD2 as a possible D gene (5 bases). The V end was cut by 2 bases, the J end by 3 bases, with 14 bases between. This CDR3 region has 15 residues. Germline V gives CDR1 KGHSH, CDR2 LQKENI. The CDR3 here is CASSPAWLANYEQYF. CDR3 in DNA: TGTGCCAGCTCACCAGCGTGGCTAGCCAACTACGAGCAGTACTTC.

V and J are TRBV28 and TRBJ1-2; D is uncertain. Germline V gene lookup returns CDR1 MDHEN and CDR2 SYDVKM. The CDR3 length is 12 residues. Trimming left V 8 bases short and J 5 bases short, with 12 bases between. DNA for the CDR3: TGTGCCAGCTCCGTAAGTCTATATGGCTACACCTTC. It translates to CASSVSLYGYTF.

The chain has TRBV27 and TRBJ2-2, with D possibly matching TRBD1 (5 bases). Germline V lookup: CDR1 MNHEY, CDR2 SMNVEV (reference sequence). The CDR3 contains 15 residues. V lost 2 bases, J lost 6 bases, and 13 bases lay in between. CDR3 in amino acids: CASSLQMPRAGELFF. The CDR3 nucleotides read TGTGCCAGCAGTTTACAGATGCCCAGGGCCGGGGAGCTGTTTTTT.

The chain is built from TRBV7-8 and TRBJ2-1; 12 bases agree with TRBD2. This CDR3 contains 17 residues. Germline V gives CDR1 SGHVS, CDR2 FQNEAQ. Unmatched junction bases numbered 12, after V lost 6 bases and J lost 6 bases. This CDR3 is CASSHPLAGGSGNEQFF. The CDR3 DNA reads as TGTGCCAGCAGTCACCCACTAGCGGGAGGTAGTGGCAATGAGCAGTTCTTC.

This clone came up once. The chain uses TRBV2 and TRBJ2-6; tentatively, D is TRBD2 (6 bases). V lost 6 bases and J lost 4, with 13 bases in between. Germline CDR1 reads SNHLY; CDR2 reads FYNNEI. The CDR3 consists of 15 residues. The CDR3 bases are TGTGCCAGCAGGGCGGGGCGTACCGGGGCCAACGTCCTGACTTTC. Residues: CASRAGRTGANVLTF. Based on the CDR3 plus reference TRBV2 and TRBJ2-6, the full variable domain is EPEVTQTPSHQVTQMGQEVILRCVPISNHLYFYWYRQILGQKVEFLVSFYNNEISEKSEIFDDQFSVERPDGSNFTLKIRSTKLEDSAMYFCASRAGRTGANVLTFGAGSRLTVL.

This chain links TRBV5-8 with TRBJ1-2; tentatively, D is TRBD1 (6 bases). Trimming took off 3 bases at V and 4 bases at J, with 13 bases between the two ends. This CDR3 spans 14 amino acids. Looked up from germline, CDR1 is SGHTS and CDR2 is YDEGEE. The CDR3 bases are TGTGCCAGCAGCTCCCTAGGGGGTGCCTATGGCTACACCTTC. Its protein is CASSSLGGAYGYTF.

This sequence joins TRBV2 and TRBJ2-7; D remains ambiguous. Germline CDR1 is SNHLY and CDR2 is FYNNEI. CDR3 length: 15 residues. V dropped 6 bases and J dropped 0 bases, with 15 bases sitting between them. The CDR3 sequence is CASRDRSIGSYEQYF. Here the CDR3 DNA reads TGTGCCAGCAGGGATCGGAGTATCGGCTCCTACGAGCAGTACTTC.

This chain links TRBV11-1 with TRBJ1-3; the D is unclear. The V end was cut by 5 bases, the J end by 0 bases, with 11 bases between. Germline V CDR1 and CDR2: SGHAT, FQDESV (reference sequence). The CDR3 is made up of 15 amino acids. CDR3: CASSVTAYSGNTIYF. The CDR3, as DNA: TGTGCCAGCAGCGTCACAGCTTACTCTGGAAACACCATATATTTT.